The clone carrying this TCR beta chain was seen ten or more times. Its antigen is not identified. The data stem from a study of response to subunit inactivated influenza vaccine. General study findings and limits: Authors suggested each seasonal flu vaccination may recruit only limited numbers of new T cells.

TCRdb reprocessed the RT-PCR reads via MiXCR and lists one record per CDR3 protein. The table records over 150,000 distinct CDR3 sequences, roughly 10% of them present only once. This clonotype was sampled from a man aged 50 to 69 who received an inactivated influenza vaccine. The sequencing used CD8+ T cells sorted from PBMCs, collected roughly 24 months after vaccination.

CDR3: CASSLAGANTEAFF. The CDR3 DNA follows: TGCGCCAGCAGCTTGGCAGGGGCGAACACTGAAGCTTTCTTT. The rearrangement joins TRBV5-1 to TRBJ1-1, with D maybe TRBD1 (6 bases). Germline lookup yields CDR1 SGHRS and CDR2 YFSETQ. V was pared by 0 bases and J by 1 base, with 7 bases between. The CDR3 extends over 14 amino acids.